One T cell receptor (beta chain) is described in this entry. Because it lacks the conserved phenylalanine or tryptophan at the end, this CDR3 is likely a read error. The data belong to a study of cytomegalovirus exposure and HLA in healthy donors. Looking at the study overall: Prior work identified roughly 120 million unique TCR beta sequences in 150 million to 200 million T cells.

Looked up from germline, CDR1 is SEHNR and CDR2 is FQNEAQ (reference sequence). This CDR3 spans 15 amino acids. Primers included in the PCR were 60 Vbeta and 13 Jbeta primers. Sequencing used immunoSEQ multiplex PCR; TCRdb keeps in-frame clones, though not all of them. The sample records roughly 110,000 clones, roughly 72% being singletons. Sequencing was done on a sample of PBMCs. V and J are TRBV7-9 and TRBJ1-1, with D tentatively TRBD1 (5 bases). The clonotype originates from a man aged 25 to 40 in good health and CMV-seronegative. CDR3 loop: CASSLGAGLGTEAFS. For the CDR3, the DNA is TGCGCCAGCAGCTTAGGGGCAGGTTTGGGGACTGAAGCTTTCTCT.